The 27 T cell receptor beta chains below come from one sample, sequenced in a study of human T cells and chemical hapten exposure. Time point: patch test 2, 6 weeks after DPC sensitization. Documented treatment: therapeutic diphenylcyclopropenone sensitization with weekly scalp DPC. TCRdb reprocessed the RACE reads via MiXCR and lists one record per CDR3 protein. In the table there are 140,000 or so distinct CDR3 sequences, over 9.5% of which are singletons. The sample in question was whole blood, obtained in connection with sensitization to the hapten diphenylcyclopropenone (DPC). These TCRs come from a woman aged 45-59 years with alopecia areata. Some clones in this sample may be carry-over from other donors' samples.

This clonotype showed up just a few times. The rearrangement uses TRBV7-9 and TRBJ2-3, with 7 positions matching TRBD2. CDR3 length: 16 residues. CDR1 is SEHNR and CDR2 is FQNEAQ in the germline V gene (reference sequence). The V and J ends lost 2 bases and 2 bases, in that order; junction bases with no gene match: 7. The CDR3 protein is CASSLIMGGITDTQYF. The DNA for the CDR3 is TGTGCCAGCAGCTTAATCATGGGGGGGATCACAGATACGCAGTATTTT. The full variable domain, its missing parts supplied by reference TRBV7-9 and TRBJ2-3, is DTGVSQNPRHKITKRGQNVTFRCDPISEHNRLYWYRQTLGQGPEFLTYFQNEAQLEKSRLLSDRFSAERPKGSFSTLEIQRTEQGDSAMYLCASSLIMGGITDTQYFGPGTRLTVL.

The table lists this clonotype with many counts. The chain has TRBV27 and TRBJ2-6; TRBD2 aligns across 9 bases. J was trimmed by 0 bases and V by 4 bases; bases with no gene match: 10. The CDR3 contains 19 residues. Germline assignment: CDR1 MNHEY and CDR2 SMNVEV (reference sequence). The CDR3 bases are TGTGCCAGCAGTTGGGCGGGAGGGTCCAAAGGCTCTGGGGCCAACGTCCTGACTTTC. Its protein product is CASSWAGGSKGSGANVLTF.

In this sample, this clonotype turned up a few times. The V and J genes are TRBV28 and TRBJ2-2; 9 nucleotides align to TRBD1. The ends lost 5 bases at V and 6 bases at J; junction bases unmatched: 4. The CDR3 covers 14 residues. Germline CDR1 reads MDHEN; CDR2 reads SYDVKM. The chain's CDR3 is CASSLGQGAGELFF. The CDR3, as DNA: TGTGCCAGCAGTCTGGGACAGGGCGCCGGGGAGCTGTTTTTT.

The chain joins TRBV20-1 to TRBJ2-3, with 7 bases lining up with TRBD1. The CDR3 sequence is 17 residues long. V trimming: 3 bases; J trimming: 2 bases; junction bases outside the gene matches: 14. Germline values: CDR1 DFQATT, CDR2 SNEGSKA (reference sequence). DNA of the CDR3: TGCAGTGCTAGGGAGACAACAGGGGCCCTAATCACAGATACGCAGTATTTT. Amino acid sequence: CSARETTGALITDTQYF.

This clonotype occurred many times. The rearrangement links TRBV3-1 to TRBJ2-3; 11 nucleotides match TRBD2. Germline V gene data show CDR1 as LGHDT and CDR2 as YNNKEL (reference sequence). J was trimmed by 4 bases and V by 4 bases; bases with no gene match: 7. CDR3 length equals 16 residues. CDR3 in DNA: TGTGCCAGCAGCCGTAGCGGGAGGGGAGGACCAGATACGCAGTATTTT. This codes for CASSRSGRGGPDTQYF.

This chain connects TRBV16 to TRBJ1-6, with a possible D match to TRBD1 (5 bases). The V end lost 1 base, the J end lost 7 bases, and 14 bases lay between the germline ends. Germline CDR1 and CDR2: KGHSY and FQNENV. The CDR3 length is 16 residues. CDR3 region: CASSQWAGPKNSPLHF. CDR3 bases: TGTGCCAGCAGCCAATGGGCAGGGCCAAAGAATTCACCCCTCCACTTT. Full variable domain (missing parts from reference TRBV16 and TRBJ1-6): GEEVAQTPKHLVRGEGQKAKLYCAPIKGHSYVFWYQQVLKNEFKFLISFQNENVFDETGMPKERFSAKCLPNSPCSLEIQATKLEDSAVYFCASSQWAGPKNSPLHFGNGTRLTVT.

The V and J genes are TRBV27 and TRBJ2-2, with D perhaps TRBD1 (5 bases). Germline CDR1 is MNHEY and CDR2 is SMNVEV (reference sequence). Trimming left V 9 bases short and J 1 base short, with 12 bases between. The CDR3 totals 14 residues. The CDR3 loop is CASRAGQNTGELFF. The CDR3 nucleotides are TGTGCCAGTCGGGCCGGACAGAACACCGGGGAGCTGTTTTTT.

This clonotype was seen repeatedly, ten times or more. The rearrangement links TRBV5-6 to TRBJ1-4; D might be TRBD1 (6 bases). CDR3 length: 15 amino acids. V lost 0 bases and J lost 8, with 14 bases in between. Germline CDR1 and CDR2: SGHDT and YYEEEE. CDR3 in amino acids: CASSLAGTGGEKLFF. CDR3 in DNA: TGTGCCAGCAGCTTGGCCGGGACGGGGGGCGAAAAACTGTTTTTT.

This clonotype was observed a handful of times. The V and J genes are TRBV19 and TRBJ1-5, with TRBD1 as a possible D gene (5 bases). Germline V gives CDR1 LNHDA, CDR2 SQIVND (reference sequence). The V end lost 3 bases, the J end lost 9 bases, and 15 bases lay between the germline ends. The CDR3 totals 14 residues. CDR3 sequence reads: CASSITTVRGPQHF. The CDR3 nucleotides are TGTGCCAGTAGTATTACGACAGTTCGGGGGCCCCAGCATTTT.

The rearrangement links TRBV5-4 to TRBJ2-3; no firm D call. The CDR3 has 14 residues. V lost 0 bases to trimming and J lost 1 base, with 6 bases between them. Germline CDR1 SGHNT, CDR2 YYREEE (reference sequence). For the CDR3, the DNA is TGTGCCAGCAGCTTGGAAACACGCACAGATACGCAGTATTTT. Translated, it gives CASSLETRTDTQYF.

This clonotype has only a few counts. The CDR3 DNA reads as TGCAGTGCTAGTCGGCTAGCGGAGGGGGTCTACAATGAGCAGTTCTTC. Translated: CSASRLAEGVYNEQFF. The chain is built from TRBV20-1 and TRBJ2-1, with D perhaps TRBD2 (7 bases). Germline V lookup: CDR1 DFQATT, CDR2 SNEGSKA (reference sequence). This CDR3 comprises 16 residues. The V and J ends lost 3 bases and 3 bases respectively, with 18 bases between them.

The chain recombines TRBV11-2 with TRBJ2-7; 7 bases align to TRBD1. Losses at the gene ends were 10 bases for V and 4 bases for J; bases not matched to a gene: 10. The CDR3 runs 13 residues. The germline V gene has CDR1 SGHAT and CDR2 FQNNGV. The CDR3 bases are TGTGCCACAGCCGGGACAGACCCTTACGAGCAGTACTTC. Translated: CATAGTDPYEQYF.

About this clonotype itself: Being one base from a much bigger clone, this may be a read error. The J gene is TRBJ2-4, the V gene TRBV20-1; no clear D gene. Per germline, CDR1 DFQATT and CDR2 SNEGSKA (reference sequence). There are 11 residues in the CDR3. The CDR3 DNA follows: TGCAGTGCTTCCCCTAAAAACATTCCGTACTTC. Translated, it gives CSASPKNIPYF.

For this clonotype: One end of the junction varies from germline; a read error may be responsible. The chain carries TRBV28 and TRBJ1-4, with 7 positions matching TRBD1. The CDR3 covers 11 residues. The germline CDR1 and CDR2 sequences are MDHEN and SYDVKM. CDR3 nucleotides: TGTGCCAGCAGTTCCTCCGGGACAGACCATTTT. Residues: CASSSSGTDHF.

This clonotype was detected many times. The chain couples TRBV7-2 to TRBJ2-5, with 8 bases aligning to TRBD1. With 0 bases clipped from V and 5 bases from J, the junction kept 5 bases outside the gene matches. The CDR3 has 15 amino acids. Germline CDR1 is SGHTA and CDR2 is FQGNSA. CDR3 residues: CASSLASRGPETQYF. DNA for the CDR3: TGTGCCAGCAGCTTAGCGTCCAGGGGGCCGGAGACCCAGTACTTC.

This clonotype was seen only a few times. This rearrangement joins TRBV20-1 to TRBJ2-1, with unresolved D. Germline assignment: CDR1 DFQATT and CDR2 SNEGSKA (reference sequence). The V end lost 1 base, the J end lost 4 bases, and 11 bases lay between the germline ends. The length of the CDR3 is 14 residues. This CDR3 is CSARVGSTYNEQFF. The CDR3 nucleotides are TGCAGTGCTAGAGTAGGTAGCACTTACAATGAGCAGTTCTTC.

The J gene is TRBJ1-5, the V gene TRBV6-2 or TRBV6-3; D perhaps matches TRBD1 (5 bases). The V end was cut by 7 bases, the J end by 5 bases, with 18 bases between. CDR3 length equals 15 residues. Germline V gene lookup returns CDR1 MNHEY and CDR2 SVGEGT. CDR3 in DNA: TGTGCCAGCACCCACGGGGGTCGCCCAGATCAGCCCCAGCATTTT. The encoded protein is CASTHGGRPDQPQHF.

This clonotype was found a few times. The chain carries TRBV7-2 and TRBJ2-5, with unresolved D. Trimming took off 4 bases at V and 5 bases at J, with 11 bases between the two ends. The CDR3 totals 13 residues. The germline V gene has CDR1 SGHTA and CDR2 FQGNSA. The CDR3 coding sequence is TGTGCCAGCAGCTCGCCTCCTGGGGAGACCCAGTACTTC. This translates into CASSSPPGETQYF.

The V gene is TRBV12-3 or TRBV12-4, the J gene TRBJ2-2; D remains unclear. The length of the CDR3 is 14 residues. The V end lost 3 bases, the J end lost 4 bases, and 9 bases lay between the germline ends. CDR3 bases: TGTGCCAGCAGTTTGTTCTCCTCCACCGGGGAGCTGTTTTTT. This codes for CASSLFSSTGELFF.

This clonotype has at least ten counts. The rearrangement joins TRBV20-1 to TRBJ2-7; 10 bases agree with TRBD1. Germline V gene sequence: CDR1 DFQATT, CDR2 SNEGSKA (reference sequence). V shed 8 bases and J 3 bases; nucleotides not matched to a gene: 4. This CDR3 is 12 amino acids long. The CDR3 protein is CSTGQGGYEQYF. The CDR3 nucleotides read TGCAGTACCGGACAGGGGGGCTACGAGCAGTACTTC.

This clonotype was observed at least ten times. The chain carries TRBV28 and TRBJ2-1; 9 bases are shared with TRBD1. J was trimmed by 4 bases and V by 5 bases; bases with no gene match: 9. CDR3 size: 16 residues. Germline V lookup: CDR1 MDHEN, CDR2 SYDVKM. The CDR3 sequence is CASSPIGTGLYNEQFF. CDR3 DNA: TGTGCCAGCAGTCCGATCGGGACAGGGTTGTACAATGAGCAGTTCTTC. Complete variable domain (other parts from reference TRBV28 and TRBJ2-1): DVKVTQSSRYLVKRTGEKVFLECVQDMDHENMFWYRQDPGLGLRLIYFSYDVKMKEKGDIPEGYSVSREKKERFSLILESASTNQTSMYLCASSPIGTGLYNEQFFGPGTRLTVL.

This clonotype was seen many times. The rearrangement joins TRBV28 to TRBJ2-1; 7 bases map to TRBD2. Germline values: CDR1 MDHEN, CDR2 SYDVKM. Trimming took 5 bases from V and 3 from J; bases not matched to a gene: 7. The CDR3 has 15 residues. Written as DNA, the CDR3 is TGTGCCAGCAGTCCGGCGGGAGAGGTCTACAATGAGCAGTTCTTC. As protein: CASSPAGEVYNEQFF.

This chain connects TRBV12-3 or TRBV12-4 to TRBJ1-1; 8 bases agree with TRBD1. Germline trimming cut 5 bases from V and 0 bases from J; bases unmatched to any gene: 5. The CDR3 is 15 residues long. The CDR3 region has the DNA TGTGCCAGCAGTCCGCGACAGGGGTTGAACACTGAAGCTTTCTTT. It encodes CASSPRQGLNTEAFF.

This chain connects TRBV12-3 or TRBV12-4 to TRBJ2-7; 11 positions match TRBD2. The CDR3 has 19 residues. V shed 5 bases, J shed 3 bases, and the junction held 18 bases outside the gene matches. The CDR3 region is CASSPSSGLAGGRVYEQYF. As DNA, the CDR3 is TGTGCCAGCAGTCCAAGTTCGGGGCTAGCGGGAGGACGCGTCTACGAGCAGTACTTC.

In the case of this clonotype: This sequence may be a read error, since a much larger clone differs from it by one base. The chain uses TRBV18 and TRBJ1-5; the D gene is possibly TRBD1 (6 bases). Trimming shortened V by 8 bases and J by 2 bases, and 13 bases separated the two germline ends. Looked up from germline, CDR1 is KGHSH and CDR2 is LQKENI. CDR3 length: 14 amino acids. CDR3 sequence reads: CASRLGGGNQPQHF. In DNA, the CDR3 is TGTGCCAGCCGCTTGGGGGGCGGCAATCAGCCCCAGCATTTT.

The V and J genes are TRBV5-1 and TRBJ2-5, with a weak D call TRBD1 (6 bases). Germline V gene data show CDR1 as SGHRS and CDR2 as YFSETQ. The CDR3 is 15 amino acids. Trimming stripped 0 bases from V and 2 bases from J, with 11 bases between. CDR3 region: CASSLGTAIQETQYF. CDR3 DNA: TGCGCCAGCAGCTTGGGGACAGCGATTCAAGAGACCCAGTACTTC. Looking up the rest from reference TRBV5-1 and TRBJ2-5 gives the full variable domain: KAGVTQTPRYLIKTRGQQVTLSCSPISGHRSVSWYQQTPGQGLQFLFEYFSETQRNKGNFPGRFSGRQFSNSRSEMNVSTLELGDSALYLCASSLGTAIQETQYFGPGTRLLVL.

The chain combines TRBV3-1 with TRBJ1-3; D is possibly TRBD1 (6 bases). Germline-derived CDR1 and CDR2 are LGHDT and YNNKEL (reference sequence). V was clipped by 0 bases and J by 4 bases, with 10 bases between them. The CDR3 has 15 residues. The chain's CDR3 is CASSQDRGRGNTIYF. For the CDR3, the DNA is TGTGCCAGCAGCCAAGACAGGGGAAGGGGAAACACCATATATTTT.